This T cell receptor (beta chain) was sequenced during a study of post-analysis software for immune sequencing data. Looking at the study overall: Patients had relapsing-remitting, secondary progressive or progressive-relapsing multiple sclerosis; some lacked subtype. Findings and limits, study-wide: Compared with controls, patients showed significantly lower normalized Chao1 diversity. A few TRBV segments were significantly more frequent in patients than in controls. TRBV5-6, TRBV5-1 and TRBV20-1 were among these segments.

This CDR3 has 14 residues. The V end was cut by 0 bases, the J end by 4 bases, with 9 bases between. Unique molecular identifiers were present in the TCR beta cDNA libraries. Each batch of roughly 0.95 to 10 million T cells produced approximately 470,000 cDNA molecules. One entry per CDR3 protein results from TCRdb running MiXCR on the PCR reads. Found here are 750,000 to 950,000 distinct CDR3 sequences, roughly half of them singletons; the top ten hold roughly 4.4%. On this clonotype: The antigen remains undetermined.

The sample consisted of blood. The clonotype was recovered from a girl aged 10 to 17 with multiple sclerosis. The chain employs TRBV12-3 or TRBV12-4 and TRBJ1-1; D possibly corresponds to TRBD1 (6 bases). In nucleotides, the CDR3 is TGTGCCAGCAGTTTAGCAGGGGGGGCCACTGAAGCTTTCTTT. Translated, it gives CASSLAGGATEAFF.